The rows below give T cell receptor beta chains drawn from one sample of a study of OX40 agonist ivuxolimab in advanced cancers. Method: immunoSEQ multiplex PCR; TCRdb's copy keeps in-frame clones and lacks some. The profile shows 15,000 to 20,000 clones, around 88% of them singletons. The specimen comprised CD4+ or CD8+ T cells sorted from blood, sampled in a trial of the OX40 agonist ivuxolimab. These receptors all stem from an adult with an advanced solid tumor such as melanoma, head and neck, liver or kidney cancer. The CDR3 runs from the conserved cysteine through the conserved F or W. The D gene is left open where the match is weak. The size entry is marked missing in some rows and otherwise reads once, few, many or a size class.

J,size,D,V,DNA,CDR3
TRBJ1-2,-,-,TRBV30,TGTGCCTGGAGTCCCACGGACAGTCGCTACACCTTC,CAWSPTDSRYTF
TRBJ2-7,-,-,TRBV6-6,TGTGCCAGCAGACCCACCCACTACTCTTCCTACGAGCAGTACTTC,CASRPTHYSSYEQYF
TRBJ2-1,-,-,TRBV5-1,TGCGCCAGCAGCCCGGGGACCCCGAGCCACAATGAGCAGTTCTTC,CASSPGTPSHNEQFF
TRBJ2-1,-,-,TRBV2,TGTGCCAGCCAATTTGAGGAGGGCTCCAATGAGCAGTTCTTC,CASQFEEGSNEQFF
TRBJ2-7,-,-,TRBV27,TGTGCCAGCAGTTTAAGCGGCTCCTACGAGCAGTACTTC,CASSLSGSYEQYF
TRBJ1-3,-,-,TRBV11-2,TGTGCCAGCAGCTTAGGTATAGGCCCGTACTCTGGAAACACCATATATTTT,CASSLGIGPYSGNTIYF
TRBJ2-2,-,TRBD1,TRBV27,TGTGCCAGCAGTGCCGGACAGGGGCTGGCGAACACCGGGGAGCTGTTTTTT,CASSAGQGLANTGELFF
TRBJ2-7,few,TRBD1,TRBV28,TGTGCCAGCTTTGGCCCGGGACAGGGGGGCGAGCAGTACTTC,CASFGPGQGGEQYF
TRBJ1-1,-,-,TRBV27,TGTGCCAGCAGTTTCGGGGTCTGGACTGAAGCTTTCTTT,CASSFGVWTEAFF
TRBJ2-3,-,-,TRBV7-3,TGTGCCAGCAGCTTAACGGCTAGCACAGATACGCAGTATTTT,CASSLTASTDTQYF
TRBJ1-5,-,-,TRBV19,TGTGCCAGTAGTTCCCGGGGGACACTGAAACAGCCCCAGCATTTT,CASSSRGTLKQPQHF
TRBJ2-5,-,-,TRBV9,TGTGCCAGCAGCGTACGGGACTTCCAAGAGACCCAGTACTTC,CASSVRDFQETQYF
TRBJ2-1,few,-,TRBV4-1,TGCGCCAGCAGCCATCCACCGTCGGGGAATGAGCAGTTCTTC,CASSHPPSGNEQFF
TRBJ1-6,-,-,TRBV19,TGTGCCAGTAGTCCCGATCCTGTGGCAAAGAGGTATTCACCCCTCCACTTT,CASSPDPVAKRYSPLHF
TRBJ2-7,once,TRBD1,TRBV5-1,TGCGCCAGCAGCTTGGAGGGACAGATCTACGAGCAGTACTTC,CASSLEGQIYEQYF
TRBJ2-3,-,TRBD1,TRBV6-6,TGTGCCAGCACCCCCCGGACAGGGGCCACAGATACGCAGTATTTT,CASTPRTGATDTQYF
TRBJ1-6,-,-,TRBV5-1,TGCGCCAGCAGCTTGAGCAGGGGCGGGGATTCACCCCTCCACTTT,CASSLSRGGDSPLHF
TRBJ2-5,-,-,TRBV30,TGTGCCCTGAAGCAGCAAGAGACCCAGTACTTC,CALKQQETQYF
TRBJ1-2,-,-,TRBV27,TGTGCCAGCAGTTTTGCAGGCCACTCTAACTATGGCTACACCTTC,CASSFAGHSNYGYTF
TRBJ2-7,-,-,TRBV5-6,TGTGCCAGCAGCTTGGGAGGGAGCTCCTACGAGCAGTACTTC,CASSLGGSSYEQYF
TRBJ2-5,-,-,TRBV30,TGTGCCTGGAGTTCCGGGTTTGAGACCCAGTACTTC,CAWSSGFETQYF
TRBJ2-1,-,-,TRBV28,TGTGCCAGCAGTTTGGGTTACTACCCCTACAATGAGCAGTTCTTC,CASSLGYYPYNEQFF
TRBJ1-4,-,-,TRBV30,TGTGCCTGCTTTGGGGACCACAAAGGAAAACTGTTTTTT,CACFGDHKGKLFF
TRBJ2-7,few,-,TRBV7-9,TGTGCCAGCAGCCCACAGGAAGCCTACGAGCAGTACTTC,CASSPQEAYEQYF
TRBJ1-5,-,-,TRBV6-1,TGTGCCAGCATCGGCAGCTCGAGCAATCAGCCCCAGCATTTT,CASIGSSSNQPQHF
TRBJ2-2,-,-,TRBV6-6,TGTGCCAGCAGTCGGACACCAACCGGGGAGCTGTTTTTT,CASSRTPTGELFF
TRBJ2-5,-,TRBD2,TRBV6-5,TGTGCCAGCAGTTTGAAAGCGGGAGGGATGGAGACCCAGTACTTC,CASSLKAGGMETQYF
TRBJ2-5,-,-,TRBV2,TGTGCCAGCAGTGAAGGAAGCCCGCCATTATACTTC,CASSEGSPPLYF
TRBJ1-4,-,-,TRBV11-3,TGTGCCAGCAGCTTATTTATGGGTGGTACTAATGAAAAACTGTTTTTT,CASSLFMGGTNEKLFF
TRBJ2-3,-,TRBD2,TRBV2,TGTGCCAGCAGTAATCCGGGAGGAGGGACGCAGTATTTT,CASSNPGGGTQYF
TRBJ2-7,-,-,TRBV4-1,TGCGCCAGCAGCCAATTGCCAGGTAGTCTCTACGAGCAGTACTTC,CASSQLPGSLYEQYF
TRBJ2-7,-,TRBD2,TRBV19,TGTGCCAGTAGTTCCCCGACTAGCGGGGGCTACGAGCAGTACTTC,CASSSPTSGGYEQYF
TRBJ1-2,few,-,TRBV11-2,TGTGCCAGCAGCTCCTTGCGGGCGGGCGGCTACACCTTC,CASSSLRAGGYTF
TRBJ2-1,-,TRBD2,TRBV7-7,TGTGCCAGCAGCTACGGGACTAGACCCTACAATGAGCAGTTCTTC,CASSYGTRPYNEQFF
TRBJ2-7,-,-,TRBV7-3,TGTGCCGCATCCGGGACGGTCTCCTACGAGCAGTACTTC,CAASGTVSYEQYF
TRBJ2-3,-,TRBD2,TRBV30,TGTGCCTGGAGTGTAGGTCGGACTAGCGGAGGCACAGATACGCAGTATTTT,CAWSVGRTSGGTDTQYF
TRBJ2-3,-,-,TRBV5-1,TGCGCCAGCAGCTCCGGGTCTACCGCGGGAGATACGCAGTATTTT,CASSSGSTAGDTQYF
TRBJ2-1,few,-,TRBV7-9,TGTGCCAGCAGCTTAGGGAATGAGCAGTTCTTC,CASSLGNEQFF
TRBJ1-2,-,-,TRBV14,TGTGCCAGCAGCCGCTCTAGGGGGTCCTATGGCTACACCTTC,CASSRSRGSYGYTF
TRBJ2-7,-,-,TRBV6-1,TGTGCTATTATAGGGGCCGAGCAGTACTTC,CAIIGAEQYF
TRBJ1-4,-,-,TRBV18,TGTGCCAGCTCACCACCGAGGGGATCGGGAAATGAAAAACTGTTTTTT,CASSPPRGSGNEKLFF
TRBJ1-1,-,-,TRBV7-9,TGTGCCAGCAGCTGGAACACTGAAGCTTTCTTT,CASSWNTEAFF
TRBJ2-3,-,-,TRBV5-1,TGCGCCAGCAGCAACGGGTTGTTGGATACGCAGTATTTT,CASSNGLLDTQYF
TRBJ2-1,once,TRBD2,TRBV7-9,TGTGCCAGCAGCAGGGGACTAGCTAACAATGAGCAGTTCTTC,CASSRGLANNEQFF
TRBJ2-1,-,TRBD1,TRBV9,TGTGCCAGCAGCCCACAGGGGGCCTACAATGAGCAGTTCTTC,CASSPQGAYNEQFF
TRBJ2-5,few,TRBD2,TRBV30,TGTGCCTGGAGTCAACCAGGCGGGAGTAGAAAAGAGACCCAGTACTTC,CAWSQPGGSRKETQYF
TRBJ2-6,-,-,TRBV11-3,TGTGCCAGCAGCTTAGGAGGGAGTGGGGCCAACGTCCTGACTTTC,CASSLGGSGANVLTF
TRBJ2-6,-,TRBD1,TRBV30,TGTGCCTGGCGACAGGGGTCTGGGGCCAACGTCCTGACTTTC,CAWRQGSGANVLTF
TRBJ2-1,-,TRBD2,TRBV2,TGTGCCAGCAGACGGACTAGCGGGAAGAGCAATGAGCAGTTCTTC,CASRRTSGKSNEQFF
TRBJ1-6,once,TRBD1,TRBV4-1,TGCGCCAGCAGCCAAGATCGGACAGGGTCACCCCTCCACTTT,CASSQDRTGSPLHF
TRBJ2-3,-,-,TRBV7-8,TGTGCCAGCAGCCCCGCACGACAATCTAGCACAGATACGCAGTATTTT,CASSPARQSSTDTQYF
TRBJ2-7,-,-,TRBV11-2,TGTGCCAGCAGCTTAGAAACAGGAGAGCAGTACTTC,CASSLETGEQYF
TRBJ2-2,-,TRBD2,TRBV6-5,TGTGCCAGCAGTTACAGTGGCGGGAGTATGTCCGGGGAGCTGTTTTTT,CASSYSGGSMSGELFF